A selection of T cell receptor beta chains follows, all from one sample in a study of molecular identifiers for immune sequencing clone quantification. TCRdb called the PCR reads again in MiXCR, with one record for every CDR3 protein. The sample includes roughly 630,000 distinct CDR3 sequences, about 25% seen only once; the top ten take about 0.78%. Sequenced: naive CD8+ T cells from blood, with Jurkat cell RNA spiked in. The receptors here all came from a human donor in good health. Some libraries in this study had Jurkat cell RNA spiked in. Both conserved end residues are part of each CDR3. A D gene is named only where the DNA matches it firmly. Expanded clones get a size class; other rows say once, few or many, or leave the size out.

D gene: TRBD1; clone size: few; V gene: TRBV5-4; J gene: TRBJ2-1; CDR3 DNA: TGTGCCAGCAGCTTAGCCGGGACAGGGATGTTCTTC; CDR3 protein: CASSLAGTGMFF
D gene: TRBD2; clone size: many; V gene: TRBV7-9; J gene: TRBJ2-7; CDR3 DNA: TGTGCCAGCAGCCGCCCGACTAGCGGGGGGTACGAGCAGTACTTC; CDR3 protein: CASSRPTSGGYEQYF
D gene: TRBD1; clone size: many; V gene: TRBV25-1; J gene: TRBJ2-7; CDR3 DNA: TGTGCCAGCAGTGAAACAGGGGATTACTACGAGCAGTACTTC; CDR3 protein: CASSETGDYYEQYF
D gene: NA; clone size: few; V gene: TRBV27; J gene: TRBJ2-1; CDR3 DNA: TGTGCCAGCAATTCACAGACAGGTTACAATGAGCAGTTCTTC; CDR3 protein: CASNSQTGYNEQFF
D gene: TRBD1; clone size: many; V gene: TRBV4-1; J gene: TRBJ2-7; CDR3 DNA: TGCGCCAGCAGCCAACTAGGACAGGGGAATTACGAGCAGTACTTC; CDR3 protein: CASSQLGQGNYEQYF
D gene: NA; clone size: few; V gene: TRBV4-3; J gene: TRBJ1-2; CDR3 DNA: TGCGCCAGCAGCCATACGGGACGCCTAAGGTATGGCTACACCTTC; CDR3 protein: CASSHTGRLRYGYTF
D gene: TRBD2; clone size: few; V gene: TRBV12-3/TRBV12-4; J gene: TRBJ2-5; CDR3 DNA: TGTGCCAGCAGTTCGTCGACTAGCGGGAGGGCCGTCCAAGAGACCCAGTACTTC; CDR3 protein: CASSSSTSGRAVQETQYF
D gene: NA; clone size: few; V gene: TRBV29-1; J gene: TRBJ2-1; CDR3 DNA: TGCAGCGTTGAGGTTGGGGGGTTGAGCTCCTACAATGAGCAGTTCTTC; CDR3 protein: CSVEVGGLSSYNEQFF
D gene: NA; clone size: NA; V gene: TRBV7-9; J gene: TRBJ1-5; CDR3 DNA: TGTGCCAGCAGCCATCCGGGTCGCAATCAGCCCCAGCATTTT; CDR3 protein: CASSHPGRNQPQHF
D gene: TRBD2; clone size: few; V gene: TRBV10-1; J gene: TRBJ2-3; CDR3 DNA: TGCGCCACAATAGCGGGGGACAGCACAGATACGCAGTATTTT; CDR3 protein: CATIAGDSTDTQYF
D gene: NA; clone size: NA; V gene: TRBV18; J gene: TRBJ2-7; CDR3 DNA: TGTGCCAGCTCACAACAGGACTCCTACGAGCAGTACTTC; CDR3 protein: CASSQQDSYEQYF
D gene: NA; clone size: few; V gene: TRBV6-1; J gene: TRBJ1-3; CDR3 DNA: TGTGCCAGCAGCGTTGAGTTACAGGGTCCTTCAGATTTT; CDR3 protein: CASSVELQGPSDF
D gene: NA; clone size: many; V gene: TRBV29-1; J gene: TRBJ2-7; CDR3 DNA: TGCAGCGTTGCCGCCAGCGGAGACTACGAGCAGTACTTC; CDR3 protein: CSVAASGDYEQYF
D gene: NA; clone size: NA; V gene: TRBV27; J gene: TRBJ1-5; CDR3 DNA: TGTGCCAGCAGTTTATGGGGGGGGCCCGGCAATCAGCCCCAGCATTTT; CDR3 protein: CASSLWGGPGNQPQHF
D gene: TRBD2; clone size: many; V gene: TRBV4-3; J gene: TRBJ2-7; CDR3 DNA: TGCGCCAGCAGCCAAGGACTAGCGGTCGCCTACGAGCAGTACTTC; CDR3 protein: CASSQGLAVAYEQYF
D gene: NA; clone size: few; V gene: TRBV15; J gene: TRBJ2-6; CDR3 DNA: TGTGCCACCAGAGCGGTGGGGGCCAACGTCCTGACTTTC; CDR3 protein: CATRAVGANVLTF
D gene: TRBD2; clone size: many; V gene: TRBV7-9; J gene: TRBJ2-3; CDR3 DNA: TGTGCCAGCAGCCCCTCTAGGACTAGCATCGCAGATACGCAGTATTTT; CDR3 protein: CASSPSRTSIADTQYF
D gene: NA; clone size: many; V gene: TRBV12-3/TRBV12-4; J gene: TRBJ1-5; CDR3 DNA: TGTGCCAGCAGTTTAAAACAGGGTTTTCAGCCCCAGCATTTT; CDR3 protein: CASSLKQGFQPQHF
D gene: NA; clone size: few; V gene: TRBV6-1; J gene: TRBJ2-3; CDR3 DNA: TGTGCCAGCAGTGAATGGCCCACAGATACGCAGTATTTT; CDR3 protein: CASSEWPTDTQYF
D gene: NA; clone size: few; V gene: TRBV2; J gene: TRBJ2-7; CDR3 DNA: TGTGCCAGCACAGGGTTACTCTACGAGCAGTACTTC; CDR3 protein: CASTGLLYEQYF
D gene: NA; clone size: many; V gene: TRBV7-9; J gene: TRBJ1-1; CDR3 DNA: TGTGCCAGCAGCTGGGGCTCGTCTTGGGAAGCTTTCTTT; CDR3 protein: CASSWGSSWEAFF
D gene: NA; clone size: NA; V gene: TRBV27; J gene: TRBJ1-4; CDR3 DNA: TGTGCCAGCACTCAAGGGGGTTTTGGCAGGATTAATGAAAAACTGTTTTTT; CDR3 protein: CASTQGGFGRINEKLFF
D gene: NA; clone size: many; V gene: TRBV28; J gene: TRBJ2-3; CDR3 DNA: TGTGCCAGCACATCCGAGACAACCCCCACAGATACGCAGTATTTT; CDR3 protein: CASTSETTPTDTQYF
D gene: NA; clone size: many; V gene: TRBV28; J gene: TRBJ2-3; CDR3 DNA: TGTGCCAGCAGTCCGTGGACTATTTTCTTCACAGATACGCAGTATTTT; CDR3 protein: CASSPWTIFFTDTQYF